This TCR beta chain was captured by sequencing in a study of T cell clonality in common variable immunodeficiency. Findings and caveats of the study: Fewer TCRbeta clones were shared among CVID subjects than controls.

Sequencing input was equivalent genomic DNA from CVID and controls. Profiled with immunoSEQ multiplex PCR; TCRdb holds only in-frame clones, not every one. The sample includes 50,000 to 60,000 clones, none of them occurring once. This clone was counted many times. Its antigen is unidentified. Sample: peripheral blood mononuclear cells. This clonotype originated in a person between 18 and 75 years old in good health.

The CDR3 DNA, read in part, is TGCGCCAGCAGCTTGGGAGGGGGCGAGTCCTACGAG. Translated, it gives CASSLGGGESYE. The complete CDR3 protein is CASSLGGGESYEQYF. The rearrangement joins TRBV5-1 to TRBJ2-7; 7 bases agree with TRBD1. The CDR3 end falls 3 residues outside the read, so it is completed with the germline J gene. The CDR3 has 15 residues. CDR1 is SGHRS and CDR2 is YFSETQ in the germline V gene. V trimming: 0 bases; J trimming: 1 base; junction bases outside the gene matches: 4. Using reference TRBV5-1 and TRBJ2-7 for the parts outside the CDR3, the full variable domain is KAGVTQTPRYLIKTRGQQVTLSCSPISGHRSVSWYQQTPGQGLQFLFEYFSETQRNKGNFPGRFSGRQFSNSRSEMNVSTLELGDSALYLCASSLGGGESYEQYFGPGTRLTVT.